This T cell receptor (beta chain) comes out of a study of regulatory T cells in long-lasting Graves disease. The CDR3 consists of 17 residues. The V gene's germline CDR1 is MDHEN and CDR2 SYDVKM. The ends lost 3 bases at V and 7 bases at J; junction bases unmatched: 12. This clonotype occurred many times. CDR3 regions were amplified by Arm-PCR using iRepertoire HTBI primers to build TCR beta libraries. TCRdb ran MiXCR on the multiplex PCR reads and lists one entry per CDR3 protein. The sample includes hundreds of thousands of distinct CDR3 sequences, 20% to 25% of them seen just once. Stated time point: persistent/refractory GD, antithyroid drugs over 5 years with positive TRAb. After RNA was extracted from PBMCs, the TCR library was made from it.

This sequence joins TRBV28 and TRBJ1-6, with 7 nucleotides matching TRBD1. The starting material was peripheral blood mononuclear cells (PBMCs), obtained when the disease was refractory, from a patient treated with antithyroid drugs. The sequence was obtained from a female donor with Graves disease. The CDR3 DNA reads as TGTGCCAGCAGTTTGTCAGTAGAGGGGGCGCAGAATTCACCCCTCCACTTT. Its translation: CASSLSVEGAQNSPLHF.